Detailed here is one T cell receptor (beta chain). The antigen is unknown. The CDR3 runs to 16 residues. Trimming took 6 bases from V and 0 from J, leaving 18 bases between them. The V gene's germline CDR1 is KGHSH and CDR2 LQKENI. Libraries were prepared by immunoSEQ multiplex PCR; TCRdb keeps only in-frame clonotypes and omits some of them. Of about 92,000 clones in the sample, under 95% were seen once. This sample is part of a study of T cell responses to AZD1222 COVID-19 vaccine. Across the whole study: Whether given at about 4 or about 12 weeks, second doses were pooled. Whole-study findings and limits: Two AZD1222 doses significantly raised spike-specific TCR breadth and depth over controls. The study identified only five to seven AZD1222 recipients as seropositive at baseline.

This sequence originates from an adult in good health. This chain uses TRBV18 with TRBJ2-7; possibly TRBD1 or TRBD2 for D (5 bases each). The input for sequencing was peripheral blood, taken on day 0 of AZD1222 vaccination. CDR3 loop: CASSLAGTQSSYEQYF. DNA of the CDR3: TGTGCCAGCTCGCTCGCCGGGACGCAGAGCTCCTACGAGCAGTACTTC.